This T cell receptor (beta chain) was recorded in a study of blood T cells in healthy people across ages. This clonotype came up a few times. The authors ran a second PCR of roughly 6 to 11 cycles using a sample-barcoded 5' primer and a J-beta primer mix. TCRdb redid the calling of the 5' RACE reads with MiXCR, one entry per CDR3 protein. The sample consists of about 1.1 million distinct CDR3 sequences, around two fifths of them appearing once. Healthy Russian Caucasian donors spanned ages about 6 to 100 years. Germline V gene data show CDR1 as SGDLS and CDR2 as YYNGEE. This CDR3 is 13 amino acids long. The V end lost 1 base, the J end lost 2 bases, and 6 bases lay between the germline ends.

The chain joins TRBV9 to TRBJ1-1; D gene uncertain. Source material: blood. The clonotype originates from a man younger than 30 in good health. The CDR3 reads CASSVTDNTEAFF. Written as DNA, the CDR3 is TGTGCCAGCAGCGTAACGGACAACACTGAAGCTTTCTTT.